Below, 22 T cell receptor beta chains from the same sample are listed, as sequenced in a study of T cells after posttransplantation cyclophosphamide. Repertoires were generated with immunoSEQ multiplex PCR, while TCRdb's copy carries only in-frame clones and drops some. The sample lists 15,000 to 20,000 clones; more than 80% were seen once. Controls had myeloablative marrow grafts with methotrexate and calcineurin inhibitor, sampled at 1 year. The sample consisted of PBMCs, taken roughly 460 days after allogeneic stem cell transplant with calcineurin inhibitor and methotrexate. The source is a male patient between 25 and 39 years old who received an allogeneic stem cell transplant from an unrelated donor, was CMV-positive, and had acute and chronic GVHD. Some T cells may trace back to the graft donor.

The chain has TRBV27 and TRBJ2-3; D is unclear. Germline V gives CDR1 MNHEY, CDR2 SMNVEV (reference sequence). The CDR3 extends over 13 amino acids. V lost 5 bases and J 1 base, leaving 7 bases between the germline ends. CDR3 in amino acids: CASSPPGTDTQYF. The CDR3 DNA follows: TGTGCCAGCAGTCCCCCCGGCACAGATACGCAGTATTTT.

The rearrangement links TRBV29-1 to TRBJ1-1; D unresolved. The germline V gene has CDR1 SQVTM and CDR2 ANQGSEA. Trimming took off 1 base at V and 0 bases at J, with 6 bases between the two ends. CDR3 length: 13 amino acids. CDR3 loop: CSVEGQVNTEAFF. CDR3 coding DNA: TGCAGCGTTGAAGGGCAGGTGAACACTGAAGCTTTCTTT.

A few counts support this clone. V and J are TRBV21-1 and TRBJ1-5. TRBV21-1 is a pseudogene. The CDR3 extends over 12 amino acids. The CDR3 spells CASSPGNQPQHF. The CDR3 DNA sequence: TGTGCCAGCAGCCCTGGCAATCAGCCCCAGCATTTT.

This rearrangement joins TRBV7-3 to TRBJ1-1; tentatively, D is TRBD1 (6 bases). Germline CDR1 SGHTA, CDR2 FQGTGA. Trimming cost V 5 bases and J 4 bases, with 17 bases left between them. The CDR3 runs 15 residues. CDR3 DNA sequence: TGTGCCAGCAGCCCTAACGGGGGGGGGCGCACTGAAGCTTTCTTT. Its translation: CASSPNGGGRTEAFF.

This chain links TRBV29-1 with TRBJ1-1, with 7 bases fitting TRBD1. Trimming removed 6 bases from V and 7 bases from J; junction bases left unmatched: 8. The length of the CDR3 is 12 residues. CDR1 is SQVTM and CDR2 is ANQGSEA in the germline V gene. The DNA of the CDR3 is TGCAGCGTCTGGACAGGTCGGAGTGAAGCTTTCTTT. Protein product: CSVWTGRSEAFF.

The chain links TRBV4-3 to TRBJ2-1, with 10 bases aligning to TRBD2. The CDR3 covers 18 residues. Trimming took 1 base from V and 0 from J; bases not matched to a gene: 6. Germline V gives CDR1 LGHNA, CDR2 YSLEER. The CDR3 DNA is TGCGCCAGCAGCCAAGGTGGACTAGCGGAGCGCTCCTACAATGAGCAGTTCTTC. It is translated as CASSQGGLAERSYNEQFF.

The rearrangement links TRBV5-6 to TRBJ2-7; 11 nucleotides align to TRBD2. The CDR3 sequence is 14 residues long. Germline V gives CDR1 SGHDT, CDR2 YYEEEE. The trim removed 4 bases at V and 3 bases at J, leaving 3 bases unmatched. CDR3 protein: CASSEGLAVYEQYF. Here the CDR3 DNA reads TGTGCCAGCAGCGAGGGACTAGCGGTCTACGAGCAGTACTTC.

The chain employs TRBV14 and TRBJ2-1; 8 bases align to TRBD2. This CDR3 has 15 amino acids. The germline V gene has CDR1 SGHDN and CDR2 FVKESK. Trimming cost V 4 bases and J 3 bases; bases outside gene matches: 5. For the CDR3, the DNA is TGTGCCAGCAGCCCCTACGCGGGGGGCTACAATGAGCAGTTCTTC. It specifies CASSPYAGGYNEQFF.

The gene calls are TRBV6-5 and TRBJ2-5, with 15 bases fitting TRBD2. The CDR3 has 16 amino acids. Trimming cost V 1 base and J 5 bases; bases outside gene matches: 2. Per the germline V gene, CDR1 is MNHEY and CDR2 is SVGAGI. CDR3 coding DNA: TGTGCCAGCAGTTACTGGACTAGCGGGAGGGGGGAGACCCAGTACTTC. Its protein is CASSYWTSGRGETQYF.

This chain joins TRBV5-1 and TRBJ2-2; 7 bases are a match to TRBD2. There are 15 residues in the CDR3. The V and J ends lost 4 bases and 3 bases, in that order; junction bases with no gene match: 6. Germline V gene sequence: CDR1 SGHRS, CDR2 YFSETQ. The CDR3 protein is CASSGTGGYTGELFF. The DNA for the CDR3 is TGCGCCAGCAGCGGAACCGGGGGGTACACCGGGGAGCTGTTTTTT. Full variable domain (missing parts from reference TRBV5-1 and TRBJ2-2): KAGVTQTPRYLIKTRGQQVTLSCSPISGHRSVSWYQQTPGQGLQFLFEYFSETQRNKGNFPGRFSGRQFSNSRSEMNVSTLELGDSALYLCASSGTGGYTGELFFGEGSRLTVL.

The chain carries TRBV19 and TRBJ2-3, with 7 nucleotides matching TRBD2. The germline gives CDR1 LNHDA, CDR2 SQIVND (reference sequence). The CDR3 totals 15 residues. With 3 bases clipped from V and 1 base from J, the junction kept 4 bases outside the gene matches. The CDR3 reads CASSIPSGGTDTQYF. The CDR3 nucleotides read TGTGCCAGTAGTATTCCCAGCGGGGGCACAGATACGCAGTATTTT.

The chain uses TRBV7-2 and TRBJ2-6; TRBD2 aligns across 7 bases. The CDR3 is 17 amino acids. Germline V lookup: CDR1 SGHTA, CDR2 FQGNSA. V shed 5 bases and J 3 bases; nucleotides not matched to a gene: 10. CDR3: CASSRSGQAGGANVLTF. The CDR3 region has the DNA TGTGCCAGCAGCCGTAGCGGGCAGGCCGGTGGGGCCAACGTCCTGACTTTC.

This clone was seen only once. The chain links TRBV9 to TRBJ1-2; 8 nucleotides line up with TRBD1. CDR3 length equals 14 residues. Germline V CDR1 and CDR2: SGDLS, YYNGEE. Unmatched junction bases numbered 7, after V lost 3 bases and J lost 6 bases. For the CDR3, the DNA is TGTGCCAGCAGCGACACAGGGGGGAAGAATGGCTACACCTTC. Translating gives CASSDTGGKNGYTF.

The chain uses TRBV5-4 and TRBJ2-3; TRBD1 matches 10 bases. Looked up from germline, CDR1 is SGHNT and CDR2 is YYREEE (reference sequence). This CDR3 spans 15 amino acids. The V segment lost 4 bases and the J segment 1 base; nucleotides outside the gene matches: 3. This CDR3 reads CASSTGQGRTDTQYF. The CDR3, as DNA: TGTGCCAGCAGCACGGGACAGGGGCGCACAGATACGCAGTATTTT.

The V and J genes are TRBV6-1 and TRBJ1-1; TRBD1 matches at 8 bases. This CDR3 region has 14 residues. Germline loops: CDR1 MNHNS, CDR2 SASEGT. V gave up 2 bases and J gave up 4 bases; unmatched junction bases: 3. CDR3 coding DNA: TGTGCCAGCAGTGAAAGCAGGGGGCTCACTGAAGCTTTCTTT. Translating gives CASSESRGLTEAFF.

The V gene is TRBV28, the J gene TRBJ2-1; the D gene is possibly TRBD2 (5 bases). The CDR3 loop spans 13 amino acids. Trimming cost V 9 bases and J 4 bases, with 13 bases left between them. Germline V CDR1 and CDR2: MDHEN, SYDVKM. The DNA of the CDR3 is TGTGCCAGTCTGAGGGATCTATACAATGAGCAGTTCTTC. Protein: CASLRDLYNEQFF.

Written as DNA, the CDR3 is TGTGCCAGCAGCCCCCTCGGGGGGGCAAACCATAAAGAGACCCAGTACTTC. Its translation: CASSPLGGANHKETQYF. The J gene is TRBJ2-5, the V gene TRBV7-9, with 8 bases that match TRBD2. This CDR3 spans 17 amino acids. Germline lookup yields CDR1 SEHNR and CDR2 FQNEAQ (reference sequence). V trimming: 5 bases; J trimming: 3 bases; junction bases outside the gene matches: 14.

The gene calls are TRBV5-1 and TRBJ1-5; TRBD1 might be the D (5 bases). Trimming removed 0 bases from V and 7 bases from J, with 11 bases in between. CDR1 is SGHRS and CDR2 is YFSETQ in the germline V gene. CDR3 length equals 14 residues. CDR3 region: CASSLVGGTQPQHF. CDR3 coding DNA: TGCGCCAGCAGCTTGGTGGGGGGGACCCAGCCCCAGCATTTT.

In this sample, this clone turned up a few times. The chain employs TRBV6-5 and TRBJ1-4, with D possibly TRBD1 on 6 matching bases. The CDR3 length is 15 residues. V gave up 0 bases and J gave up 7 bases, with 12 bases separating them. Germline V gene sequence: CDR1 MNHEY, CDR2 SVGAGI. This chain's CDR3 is CASSYSGRGGEKLFF. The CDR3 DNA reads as TGTGCCAGCAGTTACTCGGGCAGGGGCGGTGAAAAACTGTTTTTT.

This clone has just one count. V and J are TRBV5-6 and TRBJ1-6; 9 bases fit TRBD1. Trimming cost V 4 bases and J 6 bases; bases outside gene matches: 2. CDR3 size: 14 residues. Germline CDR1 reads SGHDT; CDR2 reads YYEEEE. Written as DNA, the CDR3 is TGTGCCAGCAGCCTGGGACAGGGTAATTCACCCCTCCACTTT. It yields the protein CASSLGQGNSPLHF.

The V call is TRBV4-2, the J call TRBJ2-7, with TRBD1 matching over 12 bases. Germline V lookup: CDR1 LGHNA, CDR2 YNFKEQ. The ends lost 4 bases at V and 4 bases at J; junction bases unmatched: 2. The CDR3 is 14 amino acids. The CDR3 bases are TGTGCCAGCAGCCCGGGACAGGGGGCATACGAGCAGTACTTC. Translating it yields CASSPGQGAYEQYF.

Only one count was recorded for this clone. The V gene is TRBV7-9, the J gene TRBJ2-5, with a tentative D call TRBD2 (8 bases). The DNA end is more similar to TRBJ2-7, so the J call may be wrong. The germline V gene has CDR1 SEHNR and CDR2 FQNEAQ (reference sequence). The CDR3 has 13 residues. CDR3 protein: CASSRGGQYEQYF. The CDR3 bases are TGTGCCAGCAGCCGGGGGGGACAGTACGAGCAGTACTTC.